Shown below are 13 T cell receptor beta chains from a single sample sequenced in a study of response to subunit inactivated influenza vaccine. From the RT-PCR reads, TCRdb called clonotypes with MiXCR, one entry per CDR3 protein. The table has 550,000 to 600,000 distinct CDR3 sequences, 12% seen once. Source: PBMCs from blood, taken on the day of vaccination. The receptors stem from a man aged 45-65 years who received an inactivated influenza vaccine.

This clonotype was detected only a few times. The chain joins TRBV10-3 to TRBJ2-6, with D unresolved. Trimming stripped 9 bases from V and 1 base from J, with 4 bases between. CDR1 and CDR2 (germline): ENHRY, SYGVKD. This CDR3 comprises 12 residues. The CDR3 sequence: CAISSGANVLTF. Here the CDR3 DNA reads TGTGCCATTTCGTCTGGGGCCAACGTCCTGACTTTC.

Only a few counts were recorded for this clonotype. The CDR3 region has the DNA TGCAGTGCTAGGGGAGGGCTCGAGAGGGCCCAGTACTTC. Protein sequence: CSARGGLERAQYF. The gene calls are TRBV20-1 and TRBJ2-5, with 7 bases matching TRBD2. Germline V gene lookup returns CDR1 DFQATT and CDR2 SNEGSKA (reference sequence). J was trimmed by 9 bases and V by 3 bases; bases with no gene match: 10. This CDR3 has 13 residues.

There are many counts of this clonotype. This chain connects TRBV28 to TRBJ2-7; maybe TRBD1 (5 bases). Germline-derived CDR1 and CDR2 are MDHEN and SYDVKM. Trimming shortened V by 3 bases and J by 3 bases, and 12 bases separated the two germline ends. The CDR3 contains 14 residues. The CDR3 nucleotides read TGTGCCAGCAGTTTTACAGGAACCTTCTACGAGCAGTACTTC. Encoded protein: CASSFTGTFYEQYF.

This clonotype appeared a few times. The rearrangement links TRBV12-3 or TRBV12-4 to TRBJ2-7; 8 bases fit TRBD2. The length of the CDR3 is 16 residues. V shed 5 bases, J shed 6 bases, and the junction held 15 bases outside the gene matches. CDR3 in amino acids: CASSPGAGGLHSEQYF. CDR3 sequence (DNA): TGTGCCAGCAGTCCTGGGGCGGGAGGCCTCCATTCCGAGCAGTACTTC.

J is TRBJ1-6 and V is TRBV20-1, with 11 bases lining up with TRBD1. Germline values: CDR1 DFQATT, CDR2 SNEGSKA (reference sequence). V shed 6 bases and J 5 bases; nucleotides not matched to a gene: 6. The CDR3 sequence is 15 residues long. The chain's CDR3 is CSAPRTGGDNSPLHF. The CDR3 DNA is TGCAGTGCCCCCCGGACAGGGGGCGATAATTCACCCCTCCACTTT.

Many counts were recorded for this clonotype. The CDR3 reads CSAIPGQNSPLHF. CDR3 nucleotides: TGCAGTGCTATACCGGGACAGAATTCACCCCTCCACTTT. This chain links TRBV20-1 with TRBJ1-6; TRBD1 agrees at 7 bases. After removal of 4 bases from V and 7 bases from J, the junction contained 4 bases not matched to a gene. Germline CDR1 reads DFQATT; CDR2 reads SNEGSKA (reference sequence). This CDR3 is built from 13 residues.

The CDR3 loop is CASSQRMDSPLHF. In nucleotides, the CDR3 is TGTGCCAGCAGCCAACGTATGGATTCACCCCTCCACTTT. The V call is TRBV3-1, the J call TRBJ1-6; no clear D gene. Germline V gives CDR1 LGHDT, CDR2 YNNKEL (reference sequence). The germline V and J ends were trimmed by 2 bases and 8 bases, with 7 bases remaining between them. The CDR3 length is 13 residues. Full variable domain (missing parts from reference TRBV3-1 and TRBJ1-6): DTAVSQTPKYLVTQMGNDKSIKCEQNLGHDTMYWYKQDSKKFLKIMFSYNNKELIINETVPNRFSPKSPDKAHLNLHINSLELGDSAVYFCASSQRMDSPLHFGNGTRLTVT.

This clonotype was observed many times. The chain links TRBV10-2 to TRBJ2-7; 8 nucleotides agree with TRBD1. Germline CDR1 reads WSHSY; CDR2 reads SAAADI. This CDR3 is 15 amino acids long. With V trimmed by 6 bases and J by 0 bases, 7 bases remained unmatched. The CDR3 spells CASSVDRDSSYEQYF. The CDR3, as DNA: TGCGCCAGCAGCGTGGACAGGGACAGCTCCTACGAGCAGTACTTC.

The CDR3: CASSQEGTGGFGYTF. CDR3 DNA sequence: TGTGCCAGCAGCCAAGAGGGGACAGGGGGCTTTGGCTACACCTTC. This chain joins TRBV3-1 and TRBJ1-2; the match to TRBD1 covers 12 bases. The CDR3 length is 15 residues. The V gene's germline CDR1 is LGHDT and CDR2 YNNKEL (reference sequence). V dropped 0 bases and J dropped 7; count of bases not matched to a gene: 3.

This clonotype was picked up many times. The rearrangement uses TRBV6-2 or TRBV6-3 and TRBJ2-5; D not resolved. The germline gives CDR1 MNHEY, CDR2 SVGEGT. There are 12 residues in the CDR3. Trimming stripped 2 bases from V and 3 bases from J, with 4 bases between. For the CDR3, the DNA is TGTGCCAGCAGTTACCCCGAAGAGACCCAGTACTTC. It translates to CASSYPEETQYF.

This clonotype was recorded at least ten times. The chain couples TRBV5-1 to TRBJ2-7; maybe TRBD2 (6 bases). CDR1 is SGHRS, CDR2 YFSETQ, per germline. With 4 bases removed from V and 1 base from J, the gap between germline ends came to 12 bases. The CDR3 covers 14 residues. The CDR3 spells CASSDFSGSYEQYF. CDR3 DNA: TGCGCCAGCAGCGACTTTAGCGGATCCTACGAGCAGTACTTC.

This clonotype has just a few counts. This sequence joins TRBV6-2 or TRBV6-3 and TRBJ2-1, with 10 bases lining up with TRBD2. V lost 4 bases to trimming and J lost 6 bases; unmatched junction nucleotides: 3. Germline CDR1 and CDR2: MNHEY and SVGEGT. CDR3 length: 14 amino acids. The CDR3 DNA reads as TGTGCCAGCAGTTGGCTAGCGGGAGCCAATGAGCAGTTCTTC. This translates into CASSWLAGANEQFF.

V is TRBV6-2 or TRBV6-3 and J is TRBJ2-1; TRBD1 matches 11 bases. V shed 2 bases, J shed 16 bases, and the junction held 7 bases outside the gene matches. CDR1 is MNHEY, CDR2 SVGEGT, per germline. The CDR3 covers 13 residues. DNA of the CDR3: TGTGCCAGCAGTTACACCGGACAGGGGGCGGGTTTCTTC. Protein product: CASSYTGQGAGFF.